These 8 T cell receptor beta chains originate from one sample sequenced in a study of CD8 T cells in Susac syndrome. When the RNA was reverse transcribed, random hexamers were used with an input of roughly 0.45 to 1 ug. MiXCR, run by TCRdb on the immunoSEQ multiplex PCR reads, gives a single entry per CDR3 protein. The data hold some 99,000 distinct CDR3 sequences, with 85% to 95% observed a single time. Sequenced sample: CD4+ T cells from PBMCs. These receptors originate from a human donor with Susac syndrome.

V usage is TRBV20-1 and J usage is TRBJ2-7; the match to TRBD1 covers 8 bases. This CDR3 is 16 amino acids long. V shed 1 base, J shed 7 bases, and the junction held 15 bases outside the gene matches. The germline CDR1 and CDR2 sequences are DFQATT and SNEGSKA (reference sequence). As DNA, the CDR3 is TGCAGTGCTAGAGTCTTAGGACAGGGAACACCTCTGGAGCAGTACTTC. Protein product: CSARVLGQGTPLEQYF.

The V and J genes are TRBV2 and TRBJ2-3, with D unresolved. Trimming left V 5 bases short and J 0 bases short, with 6 bases between. Germline loops: CDR1 SNHLY, CDR2 FYNNEI. This CDR3 contains 13 residues. The CDR3 loop reads CASSSDSTDTQYF. The DNA of the CDR3 is TGTGCCAGCAGTTCCGACAGCACAGATACGCAGTATTTT.

V usage is TRBV5-1 and J usage is TRBJ1-1, with a tentative D call TRBD1 (6 bases). The CDR3 length is 14 residues. The germline CDR1 and CDR2 sequences are SGHRS and YFSETQ. V was shortened by 3 bases and J by 5 bases, with 14 bases between the two germline ends. CDR3 amino acids: CASSWAEGGTEAFF. CDR3 nucleotide sequence: TGCGCCAGCAGCTGGGCGGAGGGGGGTACTGAAGCTTTCTTT.

The V gene is TRBV11-2, the J gene TRBJ1-1; D not certain. Germline V CDR1 and CDR2: SGHAT, FQNNGV. Trimming cost V 1 base and J 4 bases, with 7 bases left between them. The CDR3 is 13 amino acids. The CDR3 protein is CASSLGGPTEAFF. As DNA, the CDR3 is TGTGCCAGCAGCTTAGGGGGTCCCACTGAAGCTTTCTTT.

This chain links TRBV7-2 with TRBJ2-3; TRBD2 is a possible D gene (6 bases). CDR1 is SGHTA, CDR2 FQGNSA, per germline. The CDR3 has 12 amino acids. The V gene lost 6 bases and the J gene lost 4 bases, with 8 bases spanning the gap. CDR3 amino acids: CASRWRADTQYF. In DNA form, the CDR3 reads TGTGCCAGCAGGTGGAGGGCAGATACGCAGTATTTT.

This chain joins TRBV29-1 and TRBJ2-4; a weak D match, TRBD1 (6 bases). Germline values: CDR1 SQVTM, CDR2 ANQGSEA. The CDR3 totals 13 residues. DNA of the CDR3: TGCAGGGGGAACAGGGACATCAAAAACATTCAGTACTTC. This encodes CRGNRDIKNIQYF.

This chain uses TRBV20-1 with TRBJ1-6; the D gene is possibly TRBD1 (5 bases). Between the trimmed V and J ends, which lost 0 bases and 7 bases, there was a span of 10 bases. CDR3 length: 14 residues. Per germline, CDR1 DFQATT and CDR2 SNEGSKA (reference sequence). The CDR3 nucleotides are TGCAGTGCTAGAGATTTAGGGGTAAATTCACCCCTCCACTTT. Translation gives CSARDLGVNSPLHF.

The rearrangement joins TRBV3-1 to TRBJ1-5; weak D call: TRBD1 (5 bases). Germline V gives CDR1 LGHDT, CDR2 YNNKEL (reference sequence). Trimming left V 1 base short and J 0 bases short, with 7 bases between. The CDR3 covers 15 residues. The CDR3 DNA sequence: TGTGCCAGCAGCCAAGGCAGGGCTAGCAATCAGCCCCAGCATTTT. Translation gives CASSQGRASNQPQHF.